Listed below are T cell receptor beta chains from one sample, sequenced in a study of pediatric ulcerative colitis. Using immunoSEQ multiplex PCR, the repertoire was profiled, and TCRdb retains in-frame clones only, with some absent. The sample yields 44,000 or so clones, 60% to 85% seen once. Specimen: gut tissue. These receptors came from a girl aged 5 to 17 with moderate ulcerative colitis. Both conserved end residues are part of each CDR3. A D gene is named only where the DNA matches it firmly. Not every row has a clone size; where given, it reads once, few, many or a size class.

CDR3 DNA: TGTGCCAGCAGTTACTCTCCTAGCGGGAATCTCGGTGAGCAGTTCTTC
CDR3 protein: CASSYSPSGNLGEQFF
D gene: TRBD2
J gene: TRBJ2-1
CDR3 length: 16
V gene: TRBV6-5
clone size: -

CDR3 DNA: TGTGCCAGCAGCTTCGCTCTCCCGCAGGGTCAGCCCCAGCATTTT
CDR3 protein: CASSFALPQGQPQHF
D gene: -
J gene: TRBJ1-5
CDR3 length: 15
V gene: TRBV5-5
clone size: once

CDR3 DNA: TGTGCCAGCAGTGAATCTCTCTACAATGAGCAGTTCTTC
CDR3 protein: CASSESLYNEQFF
D gene: -
J gene: TRBJ2-1
CDR3 length: 13
V gene: TRBV6-1
clone size: once

CDR3 DNA: TGTGCCAGTCGTAAGGCGGGGGACGCTGGAAACACCATATATTTT
CDR3 protein: CASRKAGDAGNTIYF
D gene: -
J gene: TRBJ1-3
CDR3 length: 15
V gene: TRBV19
clone size: -

CDR3 DNA: TGCAGCGTTTCTAGCTCCTACGAGCAGTACTTC
CDR3 protein: CSVSSSYEQYF
D gene: -
J gene: TRBJ2-7
CDR3 length: 11
V gene: TRBV29-1
clone size: -

CDR3 DNA: TGTGCCAGCTCACCAACTCAGGCTGTGTACAATGAGCAGTTCTTC
CDR3 protein: CASSPTQAVYNEQFF
D gene: -
J gene: TRBJ2-1
CDR3 length: 15
V gene: TRBV18
clone size: -

CDR3 DNA: TGTGCTAGTGGTTTGGTACTAGCGGGGGAGACCCAGTACTTC
CDR3 protein: CASGLVLAGETQYF
D gene: TRBD2
J gene: TRBJ2-5
CDR3 length: 14
V gene: TRBV12-5
clone size: few

CDR3 DNA: TGTGCCAGCAGCTTTAGCTTAGGAGATACGCAGTATTTT
CDR3 protein: CASSFSLGDTQYF
D gene: -
J gene: TRBJ2-3
CDR3 length: 13
V gene: TRBV11-2
clone size: -

CDR3 DNA: TGTGCCAGCAGCTTATCCATTGGGACTACACTCAATGAGCAGTTCTTC
CDR3 protein: CASSLSIGTTLNEQFF
D gene: TRBD2
J gene: TRBJ2-1
CDR3 length: 16
V gene: TRBV11-2
clone size: -

CDR3 DNA: TGTGCCAGCAGCCGGGGACAGGGGGCGGCTGGCTACACCTTC
CDR3 protein: CASSRGQGAAGYTF
D gene: TRBD1
J gene: TRBJ1-2
CDR3 length: 14
V gene: TRBV7-2
clone size: -

CDR3 DNA: TGTGCCAGCAGCAAAGCCCCACACCACTCTGGGGCCAACGTCCTGACTTTC
CDR3 protein: CASSKAPHHSGANVLTF
D gene: -
J gene: TRBJ2-6
CDR3 length: 17
V gene: TRBV21-1
clone size: -

CDR3 DNA: TGTGCCAGCTCACCCAGTGGGGGGGGCATCGCAGATGCGCAGTATTTT
CDR3 protein: CASSPSGGGIADAQYF
D gene: -
J gene: TRBJ2-3
CDR3 length: 16
V gene: TRBV18
clone size: -

CDR3 DNA: TGTGCCAGCAGCTTAGCACTAGCGGGATACAATGAGCAGTTCTTC
CDR3 protein: CASSLALAGYNEQFF
D gene: TRBD2
J gene: TRBJ2-1
CDR3 length: 15
V gene: TRBV7-7
clone size: -

CDR3 DNA: TGCGCCAGTAACCTAGGGCCAGACTCTTATGGCTACACCTTC
CDR3 protein: CASNLGPDSYGYTF
D gene: -
J gene: TRBJ1-2
CDR3 length: 14
V gene: TRBV4-1
clone size: -

CDR3 DNA: TGTGCCAGCAGCTTGCAGGCAGGGAGGACCTACGAGCAGTACTTC
CDR3 protein: CASSLQAGRTYEQYF
D gene: -
J gene: TRBJ2-7
CDR3 length: 15
V gene: TRBV7-2
clone size: once

CDR3 DNA: TGTGCTAGCAGCCCCTCTTTAGCGGGGGGAACAGATACGCAGTATTTT
CDR3 protein: CASSPSLAGGTDTQYF
D gene: TRBD2
J gene: TRBJ2-3
CDR3 length: 16
V gene: TRBV7-7
clone size: -

CDR3 DNA: TGTGCCAGCAGGGACAGGGCCCCTTTCTACGAGCAGTACTTC
CDR3 protein: CASRDRAPFYEQYF
D gene: TRBD1
J gene: TRBJ2-7
CDR3 length: 14
V gene: TRBV2
clone size: once

CDR3 DNA: TGTGCCAGCAGCTTAGCGGGAGCCTACGAGCAGTACTTC
CDR3 protein: CASSLAGAYEQYF
D gene: -
J gene: TRBJ2-7
CDR3 length: 13
V gene: TRBV7-9
clone size: -

CDR3 DNA: TGTGCCAGCAGAAGTTATGAAAAACTGTTTTTT
CDR3 protein: CASRSYEKLFF
D gene: -
J gene: TRBJ1-4
CDR3 length: 11
V gene: TRBV6-6
clone size: -

CDR3 DNA: TGTGCCAGCAGTGCGGGGGCCAGCACAGATACGCAGTATTTT
CDR3 protein: CASSAGASTDTQYF
D gene: -
J gene: TRBJ2-3
CDR3 length: 14
V gene: TRBV2
clone size: -

CDR3 DNA: TGTGCCAGCAGTTTAAGGACTAGCGGCTACAATGAGCAGTTCTTC
CDR3 protein: CASSLRTSGYNEQFF
D gene: TRBD2
J gene: TRBJ2-1
CDR3 length: 15
V gene: TRBV28
clone size: -

CDR3 DNA: TGCGCCAGCAGCCAAGTAGAGACTAGCGGGAGAGGGACAGATACGCAGTATTTT
CDR3 protein: CASSQVETSGRGTDTQYF
D gene: TRBD2
J gene: TRBJ2-3
CDR3 length: 18
V gene: TRBV4-1
clone size: -

CDR3 DNA: TGTGCCAGTAGTAAAACGGGGGGAGCGGAGCTGTTTTTT
CDR3 protein: CASSKTGGAELFF
D gene: TRBD2
J gene: TRBJ2-2
CDR3 length: 13
V gene: TRBV19
clone size: -

CDR3 DNA: TGTGCCAGCAGCACGCAGGGCTACACCTTC
CDR3 protein: CASSTQGYTF
D gene: -
J gene: TRBJ1-2
CDR3 length: 10
V gene: TRBV21-1
clone size: -

CDR3 DNA: TGTGCCAGCAGTTCTGTCGAAAAACTGTTTTTT
CDR3 protein: CASSSVEKLFF
D gene: -
J gene: TRBJ1-4
CDR3 length: 11
V gene: TRBV2
clone size: -

CDR3 DNA: TGCGCCAGCAGCCTACAGGGGGGCACAGATACGCAGTATTTT
CDR3 protein: CASSLQGGTDTQYF
D gene: TRBD1
J gene: TRBJ2-3
CDR3 length: 14
V gene: TRBV5-1
clone size: -

CDR3 DNA: TGTGCCAGCAGCGGGGACCGCGAGACTGAAGCTTTCTTT
CDR3 protein: CASSGDRETEAFF
D gene: -
J gene: TRBJ1-1
CDR3 length: 13
V gene: TRBV13
clone size: -

CDR3 DNA: TGTGCCAGCAGTTACTCGAATGGGGCGAGGAACGAGCAGTACTTC
CDR3 protein: CASSYSNGARNEQYF
D gene: -
J gene: TRBJ2-7
CDR3 length: 15
V gene: TRBV6-6
clone size: -

CDR3 DNA: TGTGCCAGCAGCCAAGATACGGGCAATGAGCAGTTCTTC
CDR3 protein: CASSQDTGNEQFF
D gene: -
J gene: TRBJ2-1
CDR3 length: 13
V gene: TRBV4-2
clone size: -

CDR3 DNA: TGCAGCGTTGAAGCCAGGGCGGTTTACACTGAAGCTTTCTTT
CDR3 protein: CSVEARAVYTEAFF
D gene: -
J gene: TRBJ1-1
CDR3 length: 14
V gene: TRBV29-1
clone size: -

CDR3 DNA: TGTGCCAGCAGGAAGAGGGGGGCAGACACTGAAGCTTTCTTT
CDR3 protein: CASRKRGADTEAFF
D gene: -
J gene: TRBJ1-1
CDR3 length: 14
V gene: TRBV27
clone size: -

CDR3 DNA: TGTGCCAGCAGCTTAGATAGACTGATGAACACTGAAGCTTTCTTT
CDR3 protein: CASSLDRLMNTEAFF
D gene: -
J gene: TRBJ1-1
CDR3 length: 15
V gene: TRBV11-2
clone size: medium-sized

CDR3 DNA: TGTGCCAGCAGTGAAGCGTCATCACCCCTCCACTTT
CDR3 protein: CASSEASSPLHF
D gene: -
J gene: TRBJ1-6
CDR3 length: 12
V gene: TRBV2
clone size: -

CDR3 DNA: TGTGCCTGGAGTCCCACCCCTGACGGCCAGGCTTTCTTT
CDR3 protein: CAWSPTPDGQAFF
D gene: -
J gene: TRBJ1-1
CDR3 length: 13
V gene: TRBV30
clone size: once

CDR3 DNA: TGCAGCGTAGGGGAGGGTAAAAACATTCAGTACTTC
CDR3 protein: CSVGEGKNIQYF
D gene: TRBD2
J gene: TRBJ2-4
CDR3 length: 12
V gene: TRBV29-1
clone size: -

CDR3 DNA: TGTGCCAGCAGCCTAAGCCCCCAGGGGGGAATTTACGAGCAGTACTTC
CDR3 protein: CASSLSPQGGIYEQYF
D gene: -
J gene: TRBJ2-7
CDR3 length: 16
V gene: TRBV7-2
clone size: -